These T cell receptor beta chains were read from a single sample in a study of T cells expressing NK-cell markers. TCRdb reanalyzed the 5' RACE reads and collapses them to one entry per CDR3 protein, without DNA. The sample features 25,000 to 35,000 distinct CDR3 sequences, with about 55% in its top ten. The sample consisted of blood T cells: a sorted CD56 or NKG2C T cell subset, CD4+ or CD8+ T cells, or bulk PBMC T cells (not recorded which). These receptors all come from a woman aged 18 to 75 in good health. Each CDR3 is given with its conserved first and last residue. Clone size is given for some rows only: seen once, a few or many times, or a class if the clone is expanded.

clone size,J gene,V gene,CDR3 protein
NA,TRBJ1-4,TRBV9,CASSFIAGTVPTNEKLFF
NA,TRBJ2-7,TRBV4-1,CASSQDWATTYEQYF
NA,TRBJ2-3,TRBV12-3/TRBV12-4,CASSLGTSADTDTQYF
NA,TRBJ2-1,TRBV9,CASSVESSGKRSYNEQFF
NA,TRBJ2-7,TRBV5-1,CASSLVAASGIYEQYF
NA,TRBJ2-5,TRBV4-1,CASSQTTSAGETQYF
NA,TRBJ2-5,TRBV20-1,CSARERPSWQETQYF
NA,TRBJ2-7,TRBV3-1,CASSLGTSGSWYEQYF
NA,TRBJ2-1,TRBV7-9,CASSPSLTLNNEQFF
NA,TRBJ2-3,TRBV7-8,CASSLVLRGGKDTQYF
NA,TRBJ2-1,TRBV5-6,CASSFDAGGQTYNEQFF
NA,TRBJ1-6,TRBV14,CASSQDRGGNSPLHF
NA,TRBJ2-1,TRBV6-2/TRBV6-3,CASSGWTGSNEQFF
NA,TRBJ2-3,TRBV29-1,CSVYGDRGSDTQYF
NA,TRBJ2-3,TRBV12-3/TRBV12-4,CASSSGLAGTTDTQYF
NA,TRBJ2-7,TRBV28,CASSGGTSGRFEQYF
NA,TRBJ2-1,TRBV7-8,CASSLVGGDVAEQFF
NA,TRBJ1-1,TRBV7-3,CASSPSRTGSTEAFF
NA,TRBJ2-7,TRBV2,CASSPRDRGYEQYF
NA,TRBJ2-2,TRBV12-3/TRBV12-4,CASSFPDIALTGELFF
NA,TRBJ2-7,TRBV13,CASSSYTGGSSYEQYF
hyperexpanded,TRBJ1-6,TRBV12-3/TRBV12-4,CASSYSYSPLHF
NA,TRBJ2-3,TRBV29-1,CSVEESLAGADTQYF
NA,TRBJ2-2,TRBV6-1,CASSFPTSGSGGELFF
NA,TRBJ2-5,TRBV5-5,CASSERETQYF
NA,TRBJ2-5,TRBV5-1,CASSLGQGPQGETQYF
NA,TRBJ2-1,TRBV4-1,CASSRGSGGAYNEQFF
NA,TRBJ2-3,TRBV11-1,CASSPPVASGGAGADTQYF
NA,TRBJ2-1,TRBV18,CASSQPTGSSRRGYNEQFF
NA,TRBJ2-5,TRBV6-1,CASRKLAGDQETQYF
NA,TRBJ2-7,TRBV6-5,CASSYPLLWTYEQYF
NA,TRBJ2-5,TRBV6-1,CASSRPSGLAGGIETQYF
NA,TRBJ2-3,TRBV7-6,CASSLVVIGGTDTQYF
NA,TRBJ2-1,TRBV6-5,CASSYSLTGANEQFF
NA,TRBJ2-3,TRBV3-1,CASSPIGGGTDTQYF
NA,TRBJ1-1,TRBV29-1,CSAGRRNEAFF
NA,TRBJ2-7,TRBV4-1,CASSPPWGDLSYEQYF
NA,TRBJ2-7,TRBV9,CASSVGQGGAEQYF